These 7 T cell receptor beta chains came from one sample sequenced in a study of cytomegalovirus exposure and HLA in healthy donors. 13 Jbeta primers and 60 Vbeta primers were used for the PCR. Here immunoSEQ multiplex PCR was the method, and the copy in TCRdb shows in-frame clones only, minus some. The sample lists about 190,000 clones, 75% to 90% occurring once. Sequencing was performed on PBMCs. These receptors came from a boy aged 2 to 10 in good health and CMV-seronegative.

The chain uses TRBV30 and TRBJ2-5; 7 bases map to TRBD1. Trimming cost V 0 bases and J 7 bases; bases outside gene matches: 5. This CDR3 contains 13 residues. In germline, CDR1 is GTSNPN, CDR2 SVGIG (reference sequence). CDR3 coding DNA: TGTGCCTGGAGTGTAACAGGGGAAGGGACCCAGTACTTC. Protein sequence: CAWSVTGEGTQYF.

The chain links TRBV5-1 to TRBJ1-6; 7 bases are shared with TRBD1. The CDR3 is 15 residues long. Germline assignment: CDR1 SGHRS and CDR2 YFSETQ. The ends lost 0 bases at V and 9 bases at J; junction bases unmatched: 6. CDR3 residues: CASSLAGTVGSPLHF. CDR3 nucleotides: TGCGCCAGCAGCTTGGCCGGGACAGTCGGTTCACCCCTCCACTTT.

V usage is TRBV9 and J usage is TRBJ2-3, with D possibly being TRBD2 (5 bases). Germline V gives CDR1 SGDLS, CDR2 YYNGEE. The CDR3 is 16 residues long. Trimming left V 1 base short and J 5 bases short, with 17 bases between. The CDR3 loop is CASSVYGGEWGDTQYF. CDR3 nucleotide sequence: TGTGCCAGCAGCGTATATGGTGGGGAGTGGGGAGATACGCAGTATTTT.

With respect to this clone: This sample includes further DNA sequences coding for the same CDR3. This sequence joins TRBV5-6 and TRBJ2-3; 7 positions agree with TRBD1. The V gene end was trimmed by 3 bases and the J gene end by 0 bases; junction bases not matched to a gene: 10. Germline V CDR1 and CDR2: SGHDT, YYEEEE. The CDR3 has 17 residues. The CDR3 DNA reads as TGTGCCAGCAGCTGGGAAGTAACGGGACAGAGCACAGATACGCAGTATTTT. Protein: CASSWEVTGQSTDTQYF.

This clone occurred once. The genes are TRBV10-1 and TRBJ2-7; D is perhaps TRBD2 (5 bases). Per the germline V gene, CDR1 is WNHNN and CDR2 is SYGVQD (reference sequence). The CDR3 is 13 residues long. The V end lost 3 bases, the J end lost 2 bases, and 8 bases lay between the germline ends. The CDR3 nucleotides read TGCGCCAGCAGTGAAAGCGGTACCTACGAGCAGTACTTC. It encodes CASSESGTYEQYF.

V is TRBV6-5 and J is TRBJ2-7; TRBD1 agrees at 10 bases. This CDR3 spans 15 amino acids. Germline CDR1 reads MNHEY; CDR2 reads SVGAGI. V was pared by 5 bases and J by 5 bases, with 9 bases of the junction left unmatched. In DNA form, the CDR3 reads TGTGCCAGCAGTACCGACAGGGGGCGCCCCAACGAGCAGTACTTC. Amino acid sequence: CASSTDRGRPNEQYF.

The sample holds a few counts of this clone. Different DNA sequences within this sample yield the same CDR3. This rearrangement joins TRBV30 to TRBJ1-5; 8 bases match TRBD1. The CDR3 is made up of 13 amino acids. Germline V lookup: CDR1 GTSNPN, CDR2 SVGIG (reference sequence). V lost 1 base to trimming and J lost 4 bases; unmatched junction nucleotides: 0. This CDR3 reads CAWSGQGNQPQHF. Here the CDR3 DNA reads TGTGCCTGGAGTGGACAGGGGAATCAGCCCCAGCATTTT.